This TCR beta chain was observed in a study of a mutant IDH1 vaccine in newly diagnosed glioma. Study-level background: Vaccines were begun 4-6 weeks after radiotherapy alone, or with temozolomide cycles. Overall study results and limits: Evidence of vaccine-induced immune responses was documented in nearly 95% of patients. Apparently unrelated to pseudoprogression were changes in the top peripheral T cell clonotypes.

Time point indicated: week 11, during vaccination. All doses held 300 ug of mutant IDH1 20-mer peptide, with topical imiquimod. This CDR3 comprises 12 residues. The germline gives CDR1 SQVTM, CDR2 ANQGSEA. Trimming took 4 bases from V and 4 from J, leaving 10 bases between them. TCRdb's table, derived via immunoSEQ multiplex PCR, lists solely in-frame clones and lacks some. The sample lists 50,000 to 65,000 clones; about 91% were seen once. Of note for this clone: Its antigen is as yet unknown.

This TCR was sampled from a man aged 50-60 years with glioma. The sample consisted of PBMCs, taken from a glioma patient whose treatment included an IDH1 peptide vaccine. This sequence joins TRBV29-1 and TRBJ1-1, with D possibly being TRBD1 (5 bases). The CDR3 nucleotides read TGCAGCGTTGTTGCAGGGCTCACTGAAGCTTTCTTT. Protein product: CSVVAGLTEAFF. Full variable domain (rest looked up from reference TRBV29-1 and TRBJ1-1): SAVISQKPSRDICQRGTSLTIQCQVDSQVTMMFWYRQQPGQSLTLIATANQGSEATYESGFVIDKFPISRPNLTFSTLTVSNMSPEDSSIYLCSVVAGLTEAFFGQGTRLTVV.